What follows are 20 T cell receptor beta chains derived from one specimen sequenced in a study of blood T cell repertoires in COVID-19. TCRdb's table, derived via immunoSEQ multiplex PCR, lists solely in-frame clones and lacks some. Among about 340,000 clones listed, about 90% were seen once. The sample was peripheral blood. These receptors all stem from a woman in her seventies with COVID-19, enrolled during active disease.

The chain carries TRBV9 and TRBJ2-3; D is unclear. Trimming left V 3 bases short and J 5 bases short, with 10 bases between. Germline lookup yields CDR1 SGDLS and CDR2 YYNGEE. This CDR3 spans 13 amino acids. The CDR3 reads CASSAGVGDTQYF. The CDR3 DNA follows: TGTGCCAGCAGCGCCGGAGTAGGAGATACGCAGTATTTT.

This clone was picked up a small number of times. The V call is TRBV5-5, the J call TRBJ1-1; no reliable D call. Looked up from germline, CDR1 is SGHKS and CDR2 is YYEKEE (reference sequence). V lost 0 bases to trimming and J lost 4 bases, with 7 bases between them. This CDR3 contains 13 residues. The CDR3 here is CASSLGRGTEAFF. CDR3 in DNA: TGTGCCAGCAGCTTGGGGAGAGGCACTGAAGCTTTCTTT.

The rearrangement uses TRBV29-1 and TRBJ2-3; 7 bases align to TRBD1. V was pared by 5 bases and J by 3 bases, with 2 bases of the junction left unmatched. Germline V gives CDR1 SQVTM, CDR2 ANQGSEA. The CDR3 contains 12 residues. CDR3 DNA sequence: TGCAGCGTTCAGACAGGGACAGATACGCAGTATTTT. Its translation is CSVQTGTDTQYF.

The CDR3 spells CASSEVGRERPFF. CDR3 coding DNA: TGTGCCAGCAGTGAAGTCGGGAGAGAAAGACCTTTCTTT. The genes are TRBV6-1 and TRBJ1-1; D uncertain. CDR3 length: 13 amino acids. The V gene lost 1 base and the J gene lost 12 bases, with 15 bases spanning the gap. CDR1 MNHNS and CDR2 SASEGT come from the germline V gene.

V usage is TRBV7-3 and J usage is TRBJ1-1, with 7 bases fitting TRBD1. Per germline, CDR1 SGHTA and CDR2 FQGTGA. Unmatched junction bases numbered 3, after V lost 0 bases and J lost 8 bases. This CDR3 has 13 residues. The CDR3 region is CASSLTGGVEAFF. CDR3 in DNA: TGTGCCAGCAGCTTAACAGGGGGCGTCGAAGCTTTCTTT.

This chain connects TRBV19 to TRBJ1-2; 10 bases line up with TRBD1. The CDR3 spans 12 residues. Trimming at V came to 8 bases and at J to 7 bases, leaving 4 bases not matched to a gene. Per the germline V gene, CDR1 is LNHDA and CDR2 is SQIVND (reference sequence). The CDR3 nucleotides read TGTGCCAGTGGGGACAGGGGACTTGGCTACACCTTC. Its translation: CASGDRGLGYTF.

The chain has TRBV25-1 and TRBJ1-6; D perhaps matches TRBD1 (5 bases). Trimming took off 7 bases at V and 10 bases at J, with 17 bases between the two ends. The CDR3 has 14 residues. From germline, CDR1 is MGHDK and CDR2 SYGVNS. The CDR3 spells CASTHSGGGSPLHF. In DNA form, the CDR3 reads TGTGCCAGCACCCACTCGGGGGGGGGATCACCCCTCCACTTT.

The chain couples TRBV7-6 to TRBJ2-1, with TRBD2 matching 8 bases. V shed 2 bases and J 2 bases; nucleotides not matched to a gene: 14. CDR1 is SGHVS and CDR2 is FNYEAQ in the germline V gene. This CDR3 has 19 residues. The CDR3 reads CASSLKDGGAVTPYNEQFF. The CDR3 DNA sequence: TGTGCCAGCAGCTTAAAGGACGGGGGGGCGGTTACCCCCTACAATGAGCAGTTCTTC.

The J gene is TRBJ1-1, the V gene TRBV2, with D unresolved. V lost 4 bases, J lost 0 bases, and 9 bases lay in between. Per the germline V gene, CDR1 is SNHLY and CDR2 is FYNNEI. This CDR3 is built from 14 residues. CDR3 region: CASSGQQMNTEAFF. DNA for the CDR3: TGTGCCAGCAGTGGGCAACAGATGAACACTGAAGCTTTCTTT.

This clone has only a few counts. The chain recombines TRBV27 with TRBJ1-6, with a possible D match to TRBD1 (5 bases). The length of the CDR3 is 16 residues. Trimming removed 6 bases from V and 0 bases from J, with 12 bases in between. Germline loops: CDR1 MNHEY, CDR2 SMNVEV (reference sequence). DNA for the CDR3: TGTGCCAGCAGCCTACGGGGGAGCTCCTATAATTCACCCCTCCACTTT. It translates to CASSLRGSSYNSPLHF.

The V gene is TRBV7-2, the J gene TRBJ1-6; D possibly corresponds to TRBD1 (5 bases). Deletions cut 4 bases from V and 5 bases from J, with 15 bases between. The CDR3 has 16 amino acids. Germline V CDR1 and CDR2: SGHTA, FQGNSA. The CDR3 protein is CASSSPDSNNNSPLHF. The CDR3 DNA reads TGTGCCAGCAGCTCACCAGACAGTAACAATAATTCACCCCTCCACTTT. Together with reference TRBV7-2 and TRBJ1-6, the CDR3 gives the full variable domain: GAGVSQSPSNKVTEKGKDVELRCDPISGHTALYWYRQSLGQGLEFLIYFQGNSAPDKSGLPSDRFSAERTGGSVSTLTIQRTQQEDSAVYLCASSSPDSNNNSPLHFGNGTRLTVT.

This chain connects TRBV9 to TRBJ1-2, with D hard to call. CDR3 length: 11 amino acids. V lost 3 bases and J 5 bases, leaving 5 bases between the germline ends. Germline V gene data show CDR1 as SGDLS and CDR2 as YYNGEE. This CDR3 is CASSAVYGYTF. The DNA for the CDR3 is TGTGCCAGCAGCGCGGTATATGGCTACACCTTC.

The chain carries TRBV21-1 and TRBJ1-5; the table's D call, TRBD1, has no DNA check behind it. TRBV21-1 is marked as a pseudogene. The CDR3 runs to 15 residues. As DNA, the CDR3 is TGTGCCAGCGAAGCAATAGGACAGAGGCGGCAGCCCCAGCATTTT. This codes for CASEAIGQRRQPQHF.

The sample holds a few counts of this clone. The chain uses TRBV19 and TRBJ1-2; maybe TRBD1 (5 bases). The length of the CDR3 is 15 residues. Trimming took off 0 bases at V and 3 bases at J, with 11 bases between the two ends. Germline lookup yields CDR1 LNHDA and CDR2 SQIVND (reference sequence). The DNA for the CDR3 is TGTGCCAGTAGTATAGATCGGGGGGGTGACTATGGCTACACCTTC. Its translation is CASSIDRGGDYGYTF.

This chain connects TRBV4-1 to TRBJ2-3; no reliable D call. V lost 1 base to trimming and J lost 6 bases, with 8 bases between them. Germline-derived CDR1 and CDR2 are MGHRA and YSYEKL. This CDR3 is 13 amino acids long. CDR3 DNA sequence: TGCGCCAGCAGCCAAGGAGAGAGGGATACGCAGTATTTT. As protein: CASSQGERDTQYF.

The rearrangement links TRBV7-2 to TRBJ1-2; 9 positions agree with TRBD1. The V gene's germline CDR1 is SGHTA and CDR2 FQGNSA. After removal of 3 bases from V and 4 bases from J, the junction contained 3 bases not matched to a gene. The CDR3 sequence is 14 residues long. Here the CDR3 DNA reads TGTGCCAGCAGCTTTAGGGGACAGGGCTATGGCTACACCTTC. Amino acids: CASSFRGQGYGYTF.

The V call is TRBV27, the J call TRBJ1-1, with 10 positions matching TRBD1. Germline V gives CDR1 MNHEY, CDR2 SMNVEV (reference sequence). The CDR3 runs 13 residues. J was trimmed by 1 base and V by 9 bases; bases with no gene match: 2. CDR3 sequence (DNA): TGTGCCAGGGGGGACAGGGGGAACACTGAAGCTTTCTTT. Translation: CARGDRGNTEAFF.

Here the CDR3 reads CASSLNSASTDTQYF. The CDR3 DNA reads as TGCGCCAGCAGCTTGAATAGCGCTAGCACAGATACGCAGTATTTT. The genes are TRBV5-1 and TRBJ2-3, with TRBD2 as a possible D gene (5 bases). CDR3 size: 15 residues. V dropped 1 base and J dropped 0 bases, with 9 bases sitting between them. Germline V gene data show CDR1 as SGHRS and CDR2 as YFSETQ.

This chain joins TRBV3-1 (or the pseudogene TRBV3-2) and TRBJ2-3, with 11 bases matching TRBD2. Germline loops: CDR1 LGHDT, CDR2 YNNKEL (reference sequence). This CDR3 is 16 amino acids long. The V gene end was trimmed by 2 bases and the J gene end by 2 bases; junction bases not matched to a gene: 3. CDR3 nucleotide sequence: TGTGCCAGCAGCCAACGACTAGCGGGGAACACAGATACGCAGTATTTT. This translates into CASSQRLAGNTDTQYF.

The V and J genes are TRBV6-5 and TRBJ1-2; TRBD1 is a possible D gene (5 bases). This CDR3 spans 12 amino acids. Germline loops: CDR1 MNHEY, CDR2 SVGAGI. Trimming removed 6 bases from V and 3 bases from J, with 8 bases in between. CDR3 DNA: TGTGCCAGCAGGGGGGGTGACTATGGCTACACCTTC. It translates to CASRGGDYGYTF.